This T cell receptor beta chain comes out of a study of blood T cell repertoires in COVID-19. Study details: Samples taken during acute and convalescent COVID-19 were collected in the United States, Italy and Spain. Sample material is recorded as cDNA or gDNA derived from T cells, B-cell-depleted T cells, or PBMCs.

Using immunoSEQ multiplex PCR, the repertoire was profiled, and TCRdb retains in-frame clones only, with some absent. Of some 250,000 clones in the sample, 80% to 85% were seen once. Turning to this clone: This sample also contains other DNA sequences that code for the same CDR3.

The CDR3 is 12 residues long. The V end lost 5 bases, the J end lost 4 bases, and 8 bases lay between the germline ends. Germline values: CDR1 SEHNR, CDR2 FQNEAQ (reference sequence). The V and J genes are TRBV7-9 and TRBJ1-1; D is unclear. This receptor was obtained from a woman in her fifties or sixties with active or convalescent COVID-19. The specimen was peripheral blood. Here the CDR3 DNA reads TGTGCCAGCAGCCCCCGGGGCACTGAAGCTTTCTTT. Translating it yields CASSPRGTEAFF.